This T cell receptor (delta chain) was sequenced in a study of γδ T cells in repeated Plasmodium falciparum infection (TCRdb year 2021). Regarding the study in general: Malian children exposed to intense seasonal malaria transmission were enrolled in the natural-infection arm and compared with Australian children matched for age and gender. Malian gammadelta TCR repertoires were analysed cross-sectionally during no-transmission periods and were analysed longitudinally across acute febrile malaria episodes. Samples from controlled-infection subjects were taken at baseline, just before selected infections, and 21 days after each infection. In the study, the shaping of the human gammadelta T cell repertoire by repeated Plasmodium falciparum infection was examined using natural infection in Mali and controlled human malaria infection. Four controlled human malaria infections were administered to about five malaria-naive U.S. adults over around 640 days by bites from P. falciparum NF54-infected Anopheles stephensi mosquitoes.

This clone was detected only a few times. Its antigen has not been determined. The TCRdb protein comes from a much larger clone and disagrees with this DNA's translation at residue 3, likely due to a read error; the protein given here is derived from the DNA. Libraries were built with multiplex PCR. Sequenced using an Illumina MiSeq. Each sorted gammadelta T cell sample was sequenced for both the TCR gamma (TRG) and TCR delta (TRD) chains. Processing in the source paper ran as follows. The repertoire analyses used clonotype tree plots, the accumulated frequency of the top 20 clonotypes, and diversity index (DI) and D75 metrics. In TCRdb, clones were called once more from the public reads by CATT, and rows of identical DNA were later combined. None of the V and J calls come from the authors' own analysis; TCRdb made them. Recorded for this sample are more than 70,000 delta-chain clones; approximately 0.92% of them occurred a single time. The top ten clones comprise more than 9% of the sample.

For bulk TCR repertoire analysis, Vgamma9/Vdelta2+ and Vdelta2-negative gammadelta T cell populations were isolated by flow sorting from peripheral blood mononuclear cells. The CDR3 measures 16 amino acids from cysteine to phenylalanine. The sequence is cut down to CDR3 DNA, 48 bases in frame from base 1. Reading the germline V gene gives CDR1 GEAIGNYY and CDR2 EKD. The paper as a whole reports these results and caveats: In Vdelta2-negative, largely Vdelta1+, gammadelta TCR repertoires, repeated controlled infections appeared to drive waves of new clonotype selection. Because the controlled-infection cohort was small, analysis of inter-individual variability in gammadelta T cell responses was limited. Compared with Australian children, Malian children appeared to have Vdelta2-negative gammadelta TCR repertoires that were more clonally expanded, less diverse and less shared. The Malian cohort was drawn from a small rural village made up mostly of one ethnic group, which limits generalizability. Vgamma9/Vdelta2+ TCR repertoires showed a highly stable polyclonal repertoire over time and infection, with many inter-individual overlapping TCRgamma sequences.

Recombination linked TRDV2 to TRDJ1; no D segment can be confidently identified. The sequence was obtained from a pool of human donors (malaria-infected and uninfected, not separated). Sequenced input: gamma-delta T cells from blood. The DNA sequence is as follows: TGTGCCCGTGACACCCGTATCGCCCCGTACACCGATAAACTCATCTTT. This yields the protein CARDTRIAPYTDKLIF.